Presented here are 12 T cell receptor beta chains from one specimen sequenced in a study of T-cell reconstitution after alpha-beta-depleted transplantation in children. Unique molecular identifiers featured in how the TCRbeta library was prepared. From the PCR reads, TCRdb called clonotypes with MiXCR, one entry per CDR3 protein. The repertoire holds just under 550,000 distinct CDR3 sequences, with approximately 20% as singletons. Sequencing was performed on PBMCs from the stem cell graft donor, taken from the stem cell graft. The receptors stem from a human donor who donated a stem cell graft to a child with acute lymphoblastic leukemia.

The rearrangement links TRBV7-9 to TRBJ1-2; D is possibly TRBD1 (5 bases). Trimming removed 1 base from V and 4 bases from J, with 19 bases in between. Germline CDR1 is SEHNR and CDR2 is FQNEAQ (reference sequence). The CDR3 is 17 residues long. CDR3 residues: CASSLDRQGRKVYGYTF. CDR3 in DNA: TGTGCCAGCAGCTTAGACCGCCAGGGCCGCAAGGTCTATGGCTACACCTTC.

In this sample, this clonotype turned up a few times. A read error may produce the germline difference seen at one junction end. The chain uses TRBV28 and TRBJ2-7; D is possibly TRBD1 or TRBD2 (5 bases each). Germline V gene data show CDR1 as MDHEN and CDR2 as SYDVKM. The CDR3 runs 15 residues. The CDR3 sequence is CASSSLGTPSFEQYF. The CDR3 nucleotides are TGTGCCAGCAGTTCCCTGGGGACCCCCTCCTTCGAGCAGTACTTC.

This chain uses TRBV11-2 with TRBJ1-1; the D is unclear. Trimming took 3 bases from V and 5 from J, leaving 13 bases between them. Germline V gene sequence: CDR1 SGHAT, CDR2 FQNNGV. The CDR3 runs to 14 residues. The CDR3 protein is CASSFTSGGTEAFF. DNA for the CDR3: TGTGCCAGCAGCTTTACGTCTGGAGGGACTGAAGCTTTCTTT.

This rearrangement joins TRBV7-4 to TRBJ2-2; no clear D. The V and J ends lost 2 bases and 3 bases respectively, with 19 bases between them. CDR1 SGHVT and CDR2 SQSDAQ come from the germline V gene. There are 18 residues in the CDR3. For the CDR3, the DNA is TGTGCCAGCAGCTTAAACTATCTCGGCTTTGAGGACACCGGGGAGCTGTTTTTT. Its protein product is CASSLNYLGFEDTGELFF.

This clonotype has a handful of counts. The V and J genes are TRBV5-4 and TRBJ2-1, with D hard to call. Germline V gene data show CDR1 as SGHNT and CDR2 as YYREEE (reference sequence). Trimming removed 0 bases at V and 10 bases at J, with 11 bases between. This CDR3 contains 13 residues. As DNA, the CDR3 is TGTGCCAGCAGCTTGGCGTCTAGTGACGAGCAGTTCTTC. Its translation: CASSLASSDEQFF.

This clonotype was recorded a few times. The CDR3 spells CSARDRVRGEQYF. The CDR3 DNA sequence: TGCAGTGCTAGAGATAGGGTGCGAGGCGAGCAGTACTTC. The V and J genes are TRBV20-1 and TRBJ2-7; D unresolved. The CDR3 is 13 amino acids. Germline V gives CDR1 DFQATT, CDR2 SNEGSKA (reference sequence). Trimming removed 0 bases from V and 6 bases from J, with 12 bases in between.

This clonotype was picked up a small number of times. The chain joins TRBV3-1 to TRBJ2-7; D call uncertain. V lost 4 bases, J lost 6 bases, and 13 bases lay in between. The CDR3 runs 13 residues. The germline V gene has CDR1 LGHDT and CDR2 YNNKEL (reference sequence). CDR3 bases: TGTGCCAGCAGCCGACCAGAATCGGGCGAGCAGTACTTC. This codes for CASSRPESGEQYF.

This chain joins TRBV18 and TRBJ1-1; 7 bases are a match to TRBD1. The germline V gene has CDR1 KGHSH and CDR2 LQKENI. This CDR3 has 15 amino acids. The junction had 4 bases not matched to a gene; V was cut back by 2 bases and J by 1 base. CDR3 bases: TGTGCCAGCTCACCAGCCGGGACAGAGAACACTGAAGCTTTCTTT. Amino acids: CASSPAGTENTEAFF.

This chain connects TRBV20-1 to TRBJ2-1, with TRBD2 matching 8 bases. The germline V gene has CDR1 DFQATT and CDR2 SNEGSKA (reference sequence). Unmatched junction bases numbered 12, after V lost 3 bases and J lost 8 bases. This CDR3 is 15 amino acids long. CDR3 in amino acids: CSASSGGLDADEQFF. The CDR3 DNA follows: TGCAGTGCTAGCTCGGGGGGACTAGATGCCGATGAGCAGTTCTTC.

V is TRBV19 and J is TRBJ2-3; 12 bases match TRBD2. Germline V gene data show CDR1 as LNHDA and CDR2 as SQIVND (reference sequence). V trimming: 8 bases; J trimming: 4 bases; junction bases outside the gene matches: 4. This CDR3 contains 14 residues. The CDR3 region has the DNA TGTGCCAGTCGGCTAGCGGGAGGGGCAGATACGCAGTATTTT. Protein product: CASRLAGGADTQYF. The variable domain in full, completed from reference TRBV19 and TRBJ2-3, reads DGGITQSPKYLFRKEGQNVTLSCEQNLNHDAMYWYRQDPGQGLRLIYYSQIVNDFQKGDIAEGYSVSREKKESFPLTVTSAQKNPTAFYLCASRLAGGADTQYFGPGTRLTVL.

This clonotype came up a few times. The V gene is TRBV3-1, the J gene TRBJ1-1; D remains unclear. Deletions cut 1 base from V and 8 bases from J, with 8 bases between. The CDR3 has 12 amino acids. CDR1 and CDR2 (germline): LGHDT, YNNKEL (reference sequence). The CDR3 spells CASSQGASEAFF. The CDR3, as DNA: TGTGCCAGCAGCCAAGGGGCATCAGAAGCTTTCTTT.

This clonotype has only a few counts. V is TRBV7-6 and J is TRBJ2-7, with D perhaps TRBD1 (6 bases). Trimming removed 2 bases at V and 4 bases at J, with 12 bases between. The CDR3 runs to 14 residues. Germline CDR1 SGHVS, CDR2 FNYEAQ. This chain's CDR3 is CASSLSNRAYEQYF. DNA of the CDR3: TGTGCCAGCAGCTTAAGTAACAGGGCATACGAGCAGTACTTC.